The sequence of this TCR beta chain was determined in a study of response to subunit inactivated influenza vaccine. The V end was cut by 5 bases, the J end by 2 bases, with 14 bases between. CDR3 size: 15 residues. Points from the study as a whole: The authors put forward the suggestion that each seasonal influenza vaccination may bring in only a limited number of new T cells.

This clonotype came up many times. Its antigen remains unidentified. TCRdb redid the calling of the RT-PCR reads with MiXCR, one entry per CDR3 protein. The data contain approximately 490,000 distinct CDR3 sequences, less than 7.5% of them singletons. J is TRBJ2-3 and V is TRBV12-3 or TRBV12-4; a possible D gene is TRBD2 (6 bases). This receptor was identified in a man between 45 and 75 years old who received an inactivated influenza vaccine. The specimen was PBMCs from blood, collected about 23 months after vaccination. CDR3 nucleotide sequence: TGTGCCAGCAGTCAGAGACTAGGCGACACAGATACGCAGTATTTT. Encoded protein: CASSQRLGDTDTQYF.